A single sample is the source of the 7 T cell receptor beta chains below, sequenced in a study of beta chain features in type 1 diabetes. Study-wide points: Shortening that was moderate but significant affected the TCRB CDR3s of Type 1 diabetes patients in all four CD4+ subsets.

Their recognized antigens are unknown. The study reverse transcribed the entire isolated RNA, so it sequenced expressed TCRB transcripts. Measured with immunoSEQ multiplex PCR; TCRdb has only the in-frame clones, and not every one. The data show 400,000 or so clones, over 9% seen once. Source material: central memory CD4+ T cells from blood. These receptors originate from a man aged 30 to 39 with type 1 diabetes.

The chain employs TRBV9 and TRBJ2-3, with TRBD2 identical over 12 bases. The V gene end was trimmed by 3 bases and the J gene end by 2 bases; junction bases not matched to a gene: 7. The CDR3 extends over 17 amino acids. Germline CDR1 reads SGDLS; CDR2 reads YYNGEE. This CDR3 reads CASSARTSGINTDTQYF. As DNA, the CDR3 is TGTGCCAGCAGCGCCCGGACTAGCGGGATTAACACAGATACGCAGTATTTT.

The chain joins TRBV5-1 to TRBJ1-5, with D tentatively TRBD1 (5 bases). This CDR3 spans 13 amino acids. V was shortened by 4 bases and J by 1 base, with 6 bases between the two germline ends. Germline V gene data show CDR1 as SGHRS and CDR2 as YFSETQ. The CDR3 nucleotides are TGCGCCAGCAGCGGGGACAGCAATCAGCCCCAGCATTTT. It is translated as CASSGDSNQPQHF.

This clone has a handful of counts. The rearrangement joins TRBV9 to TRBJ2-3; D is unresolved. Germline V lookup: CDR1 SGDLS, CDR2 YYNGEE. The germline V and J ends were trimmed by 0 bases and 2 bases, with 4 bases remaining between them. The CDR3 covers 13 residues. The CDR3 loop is CASSVVNTDTQYF. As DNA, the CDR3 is TGTGCCAGCAGCGTAGTGAACACAGATACGCAGTATTTT. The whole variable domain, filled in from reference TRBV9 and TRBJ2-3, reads DSGVTQTPKHLITATGQRVTLRCSPRSGDLSVYWYQQSLDQGLQFLIQYYNGEERAKGNILERFSAQQFPDLHSELNLSSLELGDSALYFCASSVVNTDTQYFGPGTRLTVL.

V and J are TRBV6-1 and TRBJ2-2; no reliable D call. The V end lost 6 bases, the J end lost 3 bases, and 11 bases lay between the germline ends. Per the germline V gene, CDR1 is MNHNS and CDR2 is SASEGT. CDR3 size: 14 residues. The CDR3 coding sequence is TGTGCCAGCAGCGGCCTTACGCACACCGGGGAGCTGTTTTTT. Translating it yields CASSGLTHTGELFF.

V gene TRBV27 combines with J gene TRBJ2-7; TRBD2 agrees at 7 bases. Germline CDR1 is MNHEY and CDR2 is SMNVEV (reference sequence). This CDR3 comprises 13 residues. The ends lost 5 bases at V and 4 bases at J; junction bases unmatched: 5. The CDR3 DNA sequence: TGTGCCAGCAGTAAGCGGGACCATTACGAGCAGTACTTC. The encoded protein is CASSKRDHYEQYF.

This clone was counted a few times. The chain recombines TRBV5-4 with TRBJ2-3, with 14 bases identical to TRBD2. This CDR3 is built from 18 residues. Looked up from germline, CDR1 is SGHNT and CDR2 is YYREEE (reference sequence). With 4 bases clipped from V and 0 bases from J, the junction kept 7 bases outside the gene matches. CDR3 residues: CASSPGTSGGSSTDTQYF. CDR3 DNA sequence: TGTGCCAGCAGCCCCGGGACTAGCGGGGGATCTAGCACAGATACGCAGTATTTT.

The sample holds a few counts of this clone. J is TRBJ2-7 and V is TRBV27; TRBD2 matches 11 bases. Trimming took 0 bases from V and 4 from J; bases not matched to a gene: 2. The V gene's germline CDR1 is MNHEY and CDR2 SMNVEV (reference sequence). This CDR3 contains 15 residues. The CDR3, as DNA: TGTGCCAGCAGTTTATCCCTAGCGGGAGGTTACGAGCAGTACTTC. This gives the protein CASSLSLAGGYEQYF.